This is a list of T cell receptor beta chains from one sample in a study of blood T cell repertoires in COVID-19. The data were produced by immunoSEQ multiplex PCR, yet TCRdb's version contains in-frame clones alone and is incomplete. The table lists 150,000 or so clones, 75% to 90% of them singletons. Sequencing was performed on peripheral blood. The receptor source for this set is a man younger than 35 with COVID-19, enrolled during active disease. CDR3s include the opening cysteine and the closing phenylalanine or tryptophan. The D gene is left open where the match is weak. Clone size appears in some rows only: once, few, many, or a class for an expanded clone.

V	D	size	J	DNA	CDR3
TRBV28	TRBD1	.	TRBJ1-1	TGTGCCAGCAATCCCCAGGGGGGGAACACTGAAGCTTTCTTT	CASNPQGGNTEAFF
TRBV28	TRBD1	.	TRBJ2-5	TGTGCCAGCAGTGTGCGGACCGACAGGGAGCGAGAGACCCAGTACTTC	CASSVRTDRERETQYF
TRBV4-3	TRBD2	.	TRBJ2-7	TGCGCCAGCAGCCAAGGGCCCGGGACTAGCTTTGAGCAGTACTTC	CASSQGPGTSFEQYF
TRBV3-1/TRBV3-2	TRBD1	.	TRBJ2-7	TGTGCCAGCAGCCAACCGGGACAGACCTACGAGCAGTACTTC	CASSQPGQTYEQYF
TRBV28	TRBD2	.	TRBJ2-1	TGTGCCAGCACCAAAGGACTAGGAAGTGATGAGCAGTTCTTC	CASTKGLGSDEQFF
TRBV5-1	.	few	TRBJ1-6	TGCGCCAGCAGTCGGGCGACAGTTAGCTCCTATAATTCACCCCTCCACTTT	CASSRATVSSYNSPLHF
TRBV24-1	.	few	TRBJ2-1	TGTGCCACCAGTGATCTAGGCGGGTTGAGCTCCTACAATGAGCAGTTCTTC	CATSDLGGLSSYNEQFF
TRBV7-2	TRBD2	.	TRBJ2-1	TGTGCCAGCAGCTTTATACTAGCGGGAAGGACGAATGAGCAGTTCTTC	CASSFILAGRTNEQFF
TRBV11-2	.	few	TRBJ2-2	TGTGCCAGCAGCCACCCGACTAGGGCCGGGGAGCTGTTTTTT	CASSHPTRAGELFF
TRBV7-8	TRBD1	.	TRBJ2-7	TGTGCCAGCAGCCCTCGGACAGGGGGTAACGAGCAGTACTTC	CASSPRTGGNEQYF
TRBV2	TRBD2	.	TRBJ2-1	TGTGCCAGCAGTGAACTAGCGGGAGTCACTGAGCAGTTCTTC	CASSELAGVTEQFF
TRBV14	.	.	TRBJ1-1	TGTGCCAGCAGCCATCGCCTACAGGGTCGCACTGAAGCTTTCTTT	CASSHRLQGRTEAFF
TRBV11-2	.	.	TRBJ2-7	TGTGCCAGCAGCTCACTGGGCCACGAGCAGTACTTC	CASSSLGHEQYF
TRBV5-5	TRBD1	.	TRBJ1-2	TGTGCCAGCAGCCCCGGACAGGGATATGGCTACACCTTC	CASSPGQGYGYTF
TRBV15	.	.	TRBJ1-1	TGTGCCACCAGTAGTCGTCAGAACACTGAAGCTTTCTTT	CATSSRQNTEAFF
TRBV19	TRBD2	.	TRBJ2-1	TGTGCCAGTAGTATAGCCACCGGCAGGGGACTAGCGGGATTGAACAATGAGCAGTTCTTC	CASSIATGRGLAGLNNEQFF
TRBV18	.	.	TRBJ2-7	TGTGCCAGCTCACCAAACAGATACGAGCAGTACTTC	CASSPNRYEQYF